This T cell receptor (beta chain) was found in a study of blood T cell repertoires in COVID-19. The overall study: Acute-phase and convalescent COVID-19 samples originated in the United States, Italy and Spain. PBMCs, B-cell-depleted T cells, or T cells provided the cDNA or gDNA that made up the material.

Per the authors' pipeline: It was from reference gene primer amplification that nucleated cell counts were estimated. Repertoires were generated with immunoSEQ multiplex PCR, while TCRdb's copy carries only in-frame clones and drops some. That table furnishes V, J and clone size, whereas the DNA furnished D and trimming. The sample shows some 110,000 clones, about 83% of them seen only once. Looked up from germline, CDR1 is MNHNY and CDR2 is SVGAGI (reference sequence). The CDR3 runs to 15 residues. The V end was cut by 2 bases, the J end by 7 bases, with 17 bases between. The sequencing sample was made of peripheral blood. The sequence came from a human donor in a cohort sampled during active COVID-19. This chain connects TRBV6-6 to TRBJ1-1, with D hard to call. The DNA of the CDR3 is TGTGCCAGCAGTTACCCACTCTTAAGGGAGATTGAAGCTTTCTTT. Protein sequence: CASSYPLLREIEAFF.